The text below deals with one T cell receptor beta chain. No antigen is known for it. The junction does not match germline at one end; this may be a read error. These data are taken from a study of tumor and adjacent non-tumor tissue in lung cancer. In the study overall: The cohort had 12 to 13 adenocarcinoma, 2 squamous cell and 1 small cell patients. Study-wide points: TCR diversity was significantly greater in tumor than normal lung tissue. Tumor repertoires had a smaller top 100 clone share than normal lung.

Three rounds of nested PCR, following a modified ARM-PCR protocol, produced the TCRbeta library. TCRdb passed the multiplex PCR reads through MiXCR, listing each CDR3 protein once. The profile shows 100,000 to 150,000 distinct CDR3 sequences, around three fifths of them singletons. No cell sorting was done before RNA was extracted from the tissue. CDR1 is MNHNY and CDR2 is SVGAGI in the germline V gene (reference sequence). The CDR3 covers 16 residues. The clonotype was recovered from a man younger than 40 with non-small cell lung cancer. Input material: lung tumor tissue. The chain uses TRBV6-6 and TRBJ1-1; 7 nucleotides align to TRBD1. CDR3 sequence: CASSYRRTGGNTEAFF. In nucleotides, the CDR3 is TGTGCCAGTAGTTATAGGCGGACAGGTGGAAACACTGAAGCTTTCTTT.